The 21 T cell receptor beta chains presented below share a single source sample, sequenced in a study of T cell responses to AZD1222 COVID-19 vaccine. Generated by immunoSEQ multiplex PCR, the TCRdb table keeps only in-frame clones and is missing some. Counted here are 95,000 to 150,000 clones, 80% to 90% occurring once; the ten biggest clones make up around 3.1%. The sequences come from peripheral blood, collected on day 0 of AZD1222 vaccination. The receptors derive from an adult in good health.

This clone was counted a few times. The chain employs TRBV6-1 and TRBJ1-3; TRBD1 might be the D (6 bases). V lost 2 bases, J lost 1 base, and 21 bases lay in between. CDR1 MNHNS and CDR2 SASEGT come from the germline V gene. The CDR3 consists of 19 residues. The CDR3 protein is CASSEHVCGQCYSGNTIYF. As DNA, the CDR3 is TGTGCCAGCAGTGAACACGTTTGCGGACAGTGTTATTCTGGAAACACCATATATTTT.

The CDR3 loop reads CASSLVQGMNNEKLFF. The DNA of the CDR3 is TGTGCCAGCAGCTTGGTGCAGGGAATGAATAATGAAAAACTGTTTTTT. This chain links TRBV5-6 with TRBJ1-4, with a weak D call TRBD1 (5 bases). V dropped 0 bases and J dropped 4 bases, with 13 bases sitting between them. The CDR3 sequence is 16 residues long. Germline V gives CDR1 SGHDT, CDR2 YYEEEE.

The CDR3 loop is CASSYPARRDTQYF. DNA for the CDR3: TGTGCCAGCAGTTACCCCGCCCGGAGGGATACGCAGTATTTT. The chain is built from TRBV28 and TRBJ2-3; D is possibly TRBD2 (5 bases). The V and J ends lost 4 bases and 6 bases respectively, with 14 bases between them. The CDR3 runs 14 residues. Per the germline V gene, CDR1 is MDHEN and CDR2 is SYDVKM.

The table lists this clone with a few counts. This chain links TRBV4-2 with TRBJ1-6, with D tentatively TRBD1 (6 bases). Germline V CDR1 and CDR2: LGHNA, YNFKEQ. The CDR3 contains 15 residues. V lost 0 bases to trimming and J lost 7 bases, with 10 bases between them. DNA for the CDR3: TGTGCCAGCAGCCAAGATCTTCAGGGGAATTCACCCCTCCACTTT. Translation: CASSQDLQGNSPLHF.

This chain uses TRBV4-3 with TRBJ1-1, with 8 bases that match TRBD1. The CDR3 is 15 amino acids. Germline V gene data show CDR1 as LGHNA and CDR2 as YSLEER. The J segment lost 2 bases and the V segment lost 0 bases, leaving 2 bases of the junction unmatched. CDR3 sequence: CASSQDTGGNTEAFF. The CDR3 DNA follows: TGCGCCAGCAGCCAAGATACAGGGGGAAACACTGAAGCTTTCTTT.

The genes are TRBV7-8 and TRBJ2-1, with 9 positions matching TRBD2. The trim removed 6 bases at V and 8 bases at J, leaving 11 bases unmatched. CDR1 and CDR2 from the germline V gene are SGHVS and FQNEAQ. The CDR3 is 15 amino acids. The CDR3 loop is CASRGIAGEGYEQFF. CDR3 DNA: TGTGCCAGCAGAGGAATAGCGGGAGAAGGGTATGAGCAGTTCTTC.

As for this clone: The junction departs from germline at one end; a sequencing error may be responsible. The V gene is TRBV3-1 (or the pseudogene TRBV3-2), the J gene TRBJ1-1; D perhaps matches TRBD1 (6 bases). Germline V gene sequence: CDR1 LGHDT, CDR2 YNNKEL (reference sequence). The CDR3 length is 15 residues. The CDR3 DNA reads TGTGCCAGCAGCCAAGAGGGGAGAACAGGGCTGGGAATGGGGTTT. Translated, it gives CASSQEGRTGLGMGF.

This chain connects TRBV28 to TRBJ2-2; 8 bases agree with TRBD1. The CDR3 consists of 16 residues. Germline V gives CDR1 MDHEN, CDR2 SYDVKM. The ends lost 4 bases at V and 2 bases at J; junction bases unmatched: 6. The CDR3 sequence is CASSSNRGSNTGELFF. The DNA for the CDR3 is TGTGCCAGCAGTTCCAACAGGGGGTCCAACACCGGGGAGCTGTTTTTT.

The chain joins TRBV28 to TRBJ1-5; no clear D gene. CDR3 length: 13 residues. From germline, CDR1 is MDHEN and CDR2 SYDVKM. V dropped 6 bases and J dropped 7 bases, with 13 bases sitting between them. CDR3 in amino acids: CASRARARQPQHF. The CDR3 region has the DNA TGTGCCAGCAGGGCAAGGGCGCGCCAGCCCCAGCATTTT.

The J gene is TRBJ1-2, the V gene TRBV28; TRBD1 aligns across 7 bases. Germline assignment: CDR1 MDHEN and CDR2 SYDVKM. V lost 6 bases, J lost 0 bases, and 10 bases stayed unmatched. The CDR3 length is 16 residues. Here the CDR3 reads CASSRDRGISNYGYTF. CDR3 nucleotides: TGTGCCAGCAGCCGGGACAGAGGGATTTCTAACTATGGCTACACCTTC.

This clone was seen a single time. This chain links TRBV7-2 with TRBJ2-3; TRBD2 agrees at 11 bases. The trim removed 5 bases at V and 5 bases at J, leaving 6 bases unmatched. The germline V gene has CDR1 SGHTA and CDR2 FQGNSA. The CDR3 is 15 residues long. CDR3 in DNA: TGTGCCAGCAGCCTTACTAGCGGGGGCGGAGATACGCAGTATTTT. Amino acid sequence: CASSLTSGGGDTQYF.

The chain carries TRBV19 and TRBJ2-5; D gene unclear. The V gene lost 2 bases and the J gene lost 5 bases, with 15 bases spanning the gap. The length of the CDR3 is 15 residues. Germline CDR1 and CDR2: LNHDA and SQIVND (reference sequence). DNA for the CDR3: TGTGCCAGTAGTATACCTCATGGGGTCGGGGAGACCCAGTACTTC. This codes for CASSIPHGVGETQYF.

The genes are TRBV5-1 and TRBJ1-6, with D possibly TRBD1 on 5 matching bases. The CDR3 extends over 14 amino acids. V lost 3 bases to trimming and J lost 9 bases, with 13 bases between them. The germline V gene has CDR1 SGHRS and CDR2 YFSETQ. CDR3 DNA: TGCGCCAGCAGCTCCGGGACGTCAGGTTCACCCCTCCACTTT. Amino acids: CASSSGTSGSPLHF.

The V call is TRBV3-1 (or the pseudogene TRBV3-2), the J call TRBJ1-5; no definite D call. Trimming stripped 2 bases from V and 0 bases from J, with 2 bases between. CDR1 and CDR2 (germline): LGHDT, YNNKEL (reference sequence). The CDR3 consists of 13 residues. The CDR3 sequence is CASSQLSNQPQHF. The CDR3 DNA reads as TGTGCCAGCAGCCAACTTAGCAATCAGCCCCAGCATTTT.

The chain joins TRBV10-3 to TRBJ2-3; the match to TRBD1 covers 10 bases. The CDR3 covers 16 residues. The junction had 9 bases not matched to a gene; V was cut back by 4 bases and J by 5 bases. In germline, CDR1 is ENHRY, CDR2 SYGVKD. The CDR3 DNA reads TGTGCCATCAGTGGGACAGGGGGGGAGTACGAAGATACGCAGTATTTT. The encoded protein is CAISGTGGEYEDTQYF.

The V call is TRBV6-5, the J call TRBJ1-2; TRBD1 might be the D (5 bases). Germline lookup yields CDR1 MNHEY and CDR2 SVGAGI. The CDR3 is made up of 13 amino acids. Trimming removed 6 bases at V and 6 bases at J, with 14 bases between. DNA for the CDR3: TGTGCCAGCAGAAGCGATCCGGGGGATGGCTACACCTTC. It is translated as CASRSDPGDGYTF.

The rearrangement links TRBV19 to TRBJ1-2, with 8 bases identical to TRBD1. Germline loops: CDR1 LNHDA, CDR2 SQIVND (reference sequence). The V segment lost 6 bases and the J segment 3 bases; nucleotides outside the gene matches: 6. The length of the CDR3 is 14 residues. The CDR3 sequence: CASSHLDRDYGYTF. The CDR3 DNA reads as TGTGCCAGTAGCCACTTGGACAGGGACTATGGCTACACCTTC.

This chain links TRBV28 with TRBJ1-1, with D possibly matching TRBD1 (6 bases). The CDR3 covers 15 residues. Germline V gives CDR1 MDHEN, CDR2 SYDVKM. V was trimmed by 4 bases and J by 3 bases, leaving 15 bases between them. CDR3 sequence: CASSSHPGGHTEAFF. The DNA for the CDR3 is TGTGCCAGCAGTTCCCATCCGGGGGGCCACACTGAAGCTTTCTTT.

The V and J genes are TRBV7-2 and TRBJ1-6; possibly TRBD1 for D (6 bases). Germline V gene lookup returns CDR1 SGHTA and CDR2 FQGNSA. Trimming removed 3 bases from V and 5 bases from J, with 8 bases in between. The CDR3 contains 14 residues. The CDR3, as DNA: TGTGCCAGCAGCTTTGGACAGAATAATTCACCCCTCCACTTT. It translates to CASSFGQNNSPLHF.

J is TRBJ2-7 and V is TRBV2, with 8 nucleotides matching TRBD1. This CDR3 comprises 15 residues. V gave up 1 base and J gave up 6 bases; unmatched junction bases: 8. The germline V gene has CDR1 SNHLY and CDR2 FYNNEI. CDR3 in DNA: TGTGCCAGCAGTGAAGGCCAGGGGGCGATAATCGAGCAGTACTTC. Its translation is CASSEGQGAIIEQYF.

The gene calls are TRBV27 and TRBJ1-2; the D gene is possibly TRBD1 (6 bases). Trimming took 2 bases from V and 4 from J, leaving 8 bases between them. There are 13 residues in the CDR3. Germline V CDR1 and CDR2: MNHEY, SMNVEV (reference sequence). CDR3: CASSLRRGYGYTF. For the CDR3, the DNA is TGTGCCAGCAGTTTACGCAGGGGCTATGGCTACACCTTC.